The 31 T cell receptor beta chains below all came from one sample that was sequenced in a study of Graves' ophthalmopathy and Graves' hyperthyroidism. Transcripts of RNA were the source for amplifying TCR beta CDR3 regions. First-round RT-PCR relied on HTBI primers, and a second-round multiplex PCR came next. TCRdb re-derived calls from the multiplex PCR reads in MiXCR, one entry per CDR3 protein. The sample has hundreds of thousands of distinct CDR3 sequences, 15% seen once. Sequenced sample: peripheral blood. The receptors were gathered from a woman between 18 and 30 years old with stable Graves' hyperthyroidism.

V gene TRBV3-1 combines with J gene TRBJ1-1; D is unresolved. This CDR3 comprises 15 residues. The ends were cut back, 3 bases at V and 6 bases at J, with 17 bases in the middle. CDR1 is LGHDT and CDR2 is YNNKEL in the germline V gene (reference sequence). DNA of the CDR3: TGTGCCAGCAGCCAGGACCCCCCATGGGCTGCTGAAGCTTTCTTT. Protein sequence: CASSQDPPWAAEAFF.

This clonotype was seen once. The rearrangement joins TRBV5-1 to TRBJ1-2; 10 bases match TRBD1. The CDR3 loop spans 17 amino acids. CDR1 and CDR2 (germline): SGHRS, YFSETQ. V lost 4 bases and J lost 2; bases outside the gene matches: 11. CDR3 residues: CASSLVPAGQGNYGYTF. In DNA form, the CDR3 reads TGCGCCAGCAGCCTCGTTCCTGCGGGACAGGGGAACTATGGCTACACCTTC.

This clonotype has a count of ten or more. The CDR3 sequence is CASSPGQGAGQPQHF. The CDR3, as DNA: TGTGCCAGCAGTCCCGGACAGGGGGCAGGTCAGCCCCAGCATTTT. The chain uses TRBV6-1 and TRBJ1-5, with 11 bases aligning to TRBD1. V lost 5 bases, J lost 6 bases, and 6 bases stayed unmatched. Germline V gene data show CDR1 as MNHNS and CDR2 as SASEGT. This CDR3 spans 15 amino acids.

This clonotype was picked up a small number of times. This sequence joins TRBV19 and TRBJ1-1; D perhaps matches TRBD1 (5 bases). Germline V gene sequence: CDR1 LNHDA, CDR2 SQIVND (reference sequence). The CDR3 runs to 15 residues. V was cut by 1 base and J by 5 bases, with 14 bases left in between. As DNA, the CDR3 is TGTGCCAGTAGTATAGGACCGGGGGGGAGGACTGAAGCTTTCTTT. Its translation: CASSIGPGGRTEAFF.

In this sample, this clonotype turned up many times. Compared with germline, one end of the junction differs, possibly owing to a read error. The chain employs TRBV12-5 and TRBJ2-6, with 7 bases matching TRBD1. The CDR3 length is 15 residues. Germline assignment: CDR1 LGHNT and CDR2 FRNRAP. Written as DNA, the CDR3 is TGTGCTAGTGGTCCAGGGGGTGCTGGGGCCAACGTCCTGGCTTTC. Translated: CASGPGGAGANVLAF.

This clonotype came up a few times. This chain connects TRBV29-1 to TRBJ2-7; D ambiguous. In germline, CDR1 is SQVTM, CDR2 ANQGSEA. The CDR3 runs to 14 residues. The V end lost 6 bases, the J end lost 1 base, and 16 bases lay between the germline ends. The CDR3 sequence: CSVPSGDFSYEQYF. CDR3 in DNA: TGCAGCGTCCCTAGTGGAGACTTTTCCTACGAGCAGTACTTC.

The CDR3 nucleotides read TGTGCCAGCAGCTTAGATAGCGCAGGGGGCCGGACCCAGTACTTC. Translating gives CASSLDSAGGRTQYF. The chain links TRBV11-2 to TRBJ2-5; 8 nucleotides line up with TRBD1. The CDR3 runs 15 residues. With 0 bases clipped from V and 7 bases from J, the junction kept 7 bases outside the gene matches. From germline, CDR1 is SGHAT and CDR2 FQNNGV. The variable domain in full, completed from reference TRBV11-2 and TRBJ2-5, reads EAGVAQSPRYKIIEKRQSVAFWCNPISGHATLYWYQQILGQGPKLLIQFQNNGVVDDSQLPKDRFSAERLKGVDSTLKIQPAKLEDSAVYLCASSLDSAGGRTQYFGPGTRLLVL.

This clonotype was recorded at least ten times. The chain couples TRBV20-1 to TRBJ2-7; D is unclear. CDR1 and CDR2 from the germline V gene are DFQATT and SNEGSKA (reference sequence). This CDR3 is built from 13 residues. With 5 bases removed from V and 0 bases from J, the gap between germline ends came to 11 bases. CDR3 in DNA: TGCAGTGCTCGGGCAGAGAGCTCCTACGAGCAGTACTTC. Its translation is CSARAESSYEQYF.

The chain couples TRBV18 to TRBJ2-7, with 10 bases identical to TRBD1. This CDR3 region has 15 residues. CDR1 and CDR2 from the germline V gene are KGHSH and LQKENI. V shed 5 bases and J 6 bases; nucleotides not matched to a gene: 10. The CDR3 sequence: CASSTSGQGSSEQYF. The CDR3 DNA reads TGTGCCAGCTCAACTTCGGGACAGGGGAGCTCCGAGCAGTACTTC.

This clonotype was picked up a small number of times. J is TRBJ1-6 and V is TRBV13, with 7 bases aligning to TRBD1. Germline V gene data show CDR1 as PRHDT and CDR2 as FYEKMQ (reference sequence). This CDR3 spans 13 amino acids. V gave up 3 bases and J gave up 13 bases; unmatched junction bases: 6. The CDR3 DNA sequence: TGTGCCAGCAGCTTGGTGACAGGGTCCCCCCTCCACTTT. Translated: CASSLVTGSPLHF.

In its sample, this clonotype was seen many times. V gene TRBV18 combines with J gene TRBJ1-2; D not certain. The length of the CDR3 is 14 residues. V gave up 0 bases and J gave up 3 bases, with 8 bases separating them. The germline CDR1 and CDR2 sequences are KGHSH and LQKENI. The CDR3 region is CASSPPPSDYGYTF. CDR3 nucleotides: TGTGCCAGCTCACCACCTCCGTCAGACTATGGCTACACCTTC.

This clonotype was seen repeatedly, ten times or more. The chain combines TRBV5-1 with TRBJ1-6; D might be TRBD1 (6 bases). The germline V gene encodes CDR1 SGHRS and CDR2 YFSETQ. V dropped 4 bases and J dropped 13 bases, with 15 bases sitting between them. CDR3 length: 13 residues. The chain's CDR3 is CASSLGTSNPLHF. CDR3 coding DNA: TGCGCCAGCAGCCTAGGGACATCTAACCCCCTCCACTTT.

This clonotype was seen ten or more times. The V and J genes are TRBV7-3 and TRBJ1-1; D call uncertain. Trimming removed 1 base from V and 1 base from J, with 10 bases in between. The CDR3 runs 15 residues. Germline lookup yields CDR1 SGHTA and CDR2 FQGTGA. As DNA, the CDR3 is TGTGCCAGCAGCTTAATTGCAGGCGGGAACACTGAAGCTTTCTTT. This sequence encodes CASSLIAGGNTEAFF.

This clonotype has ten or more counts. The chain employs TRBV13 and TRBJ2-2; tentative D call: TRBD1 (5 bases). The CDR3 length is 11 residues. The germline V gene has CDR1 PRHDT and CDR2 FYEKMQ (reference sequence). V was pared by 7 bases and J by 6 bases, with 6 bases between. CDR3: CASKTAGELFF. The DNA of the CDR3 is TGTGCCAGCAAGACAGCCGGGGAGCTGTTTTTT.

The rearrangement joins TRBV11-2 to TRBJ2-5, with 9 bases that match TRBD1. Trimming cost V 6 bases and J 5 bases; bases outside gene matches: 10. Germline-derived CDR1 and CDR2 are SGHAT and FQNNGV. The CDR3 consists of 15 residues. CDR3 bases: TGTGCCAGCAGACCTACCGGGACAGGGTTGGAGACCCAGTACTTC. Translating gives CASRPTGTGLETQYF.

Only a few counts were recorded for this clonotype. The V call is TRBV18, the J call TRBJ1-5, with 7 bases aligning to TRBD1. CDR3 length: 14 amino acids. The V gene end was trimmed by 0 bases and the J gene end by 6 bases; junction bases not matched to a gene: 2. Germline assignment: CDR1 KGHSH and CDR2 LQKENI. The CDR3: CASSPPQGGQPQHF. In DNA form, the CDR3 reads TGTGCCAGCTCACCACCGCAGGGGGGTCAGCCCCAGCATTTT. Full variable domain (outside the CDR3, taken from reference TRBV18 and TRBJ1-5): NAGVMQNPRHLVRRRGQEARLRCSPMKGHSHVYWYRQLPEEGLKFMVYLQKENIIDESGMPKERFSAEFPKEGPSILRIQQVVRGDSAAYFCASSPPQGGQPQHFGDGTRLSIL.

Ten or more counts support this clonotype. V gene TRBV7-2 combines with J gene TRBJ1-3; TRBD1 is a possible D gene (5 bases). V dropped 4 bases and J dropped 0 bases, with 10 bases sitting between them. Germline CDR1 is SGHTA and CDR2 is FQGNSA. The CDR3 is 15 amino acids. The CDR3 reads CASSSSGFSGNTIYF. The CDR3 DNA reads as TGTGCCAGCAGCTCGTCAGGGTTCTCTGGAAACACCATATATTTT.

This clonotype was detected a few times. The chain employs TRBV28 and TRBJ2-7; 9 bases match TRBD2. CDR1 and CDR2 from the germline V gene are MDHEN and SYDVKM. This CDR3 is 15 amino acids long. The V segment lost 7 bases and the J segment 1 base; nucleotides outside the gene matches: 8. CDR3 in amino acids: CASKGERGASYEQYF. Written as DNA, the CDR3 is TGTGCCAGCAAAGGGGAGCGGGGGGCTTCCTACGAGCAGTACTTC.

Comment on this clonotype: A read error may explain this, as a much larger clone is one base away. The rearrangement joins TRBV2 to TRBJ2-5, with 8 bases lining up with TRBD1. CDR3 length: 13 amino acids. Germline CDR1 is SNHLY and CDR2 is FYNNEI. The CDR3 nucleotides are TGTGCCAGCAGCGGGGACAGGCAAGAGACCAAGTACTTC. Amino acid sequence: CASSGDRQETKYF.

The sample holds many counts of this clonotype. DNA of the CDR3: TGTGCCAGCAGTCCACTTCCGGGGGGTAACACTGAAGCTTTCTTT. It translates to CASSPLPGGNTEAFF. The chain employs TRBV6-1 and TRBJ1-1; perhaps TRBD1 as D (5 bases). This CDR3 spans 15 amino acids. CDR1 is MNHNS and CDR2 is SASEGT in the germline V gene. V lost 5 bases and J 2 bases, leaving 15 bases between the germline ends.

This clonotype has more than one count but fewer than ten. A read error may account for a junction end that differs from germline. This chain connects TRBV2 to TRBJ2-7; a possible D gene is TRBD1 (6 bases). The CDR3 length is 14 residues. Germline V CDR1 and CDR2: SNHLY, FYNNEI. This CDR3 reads CVSSDGTHHYEQYF. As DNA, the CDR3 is TGTGTCAGCAGTGACGGGACACATCACTACGAGCAGTACTTC.

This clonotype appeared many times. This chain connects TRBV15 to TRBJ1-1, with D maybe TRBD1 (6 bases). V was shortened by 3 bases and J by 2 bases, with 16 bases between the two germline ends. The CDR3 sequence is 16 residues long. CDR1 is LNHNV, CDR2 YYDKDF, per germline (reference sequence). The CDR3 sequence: CATSSQLGGINTEAFF. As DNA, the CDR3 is TGTGCCACCAGCAGTCAATTAGGGGGAATAAACACTGAAGCTTTCTTT.

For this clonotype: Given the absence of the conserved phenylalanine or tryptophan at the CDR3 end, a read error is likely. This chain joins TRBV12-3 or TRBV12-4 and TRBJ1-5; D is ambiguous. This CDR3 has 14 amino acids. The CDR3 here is CAGSLPGGNQPQHV. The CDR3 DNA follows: TGTGCCGGCAGCTTACCCGGGGGCAATCAGCCCCAGCATGTT.

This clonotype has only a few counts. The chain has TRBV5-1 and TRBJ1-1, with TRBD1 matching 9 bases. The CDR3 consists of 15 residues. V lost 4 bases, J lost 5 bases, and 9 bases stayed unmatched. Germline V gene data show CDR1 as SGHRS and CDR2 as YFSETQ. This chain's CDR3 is CASSPGQGGLTEAFF. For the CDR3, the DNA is TGCGCCAGCAGCCCGGGACAGGGCGGATTGACTGAAGCTTTCTTT.

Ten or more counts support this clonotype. This CDR3 is CASSARNYEQYF. Here the CDR3 DNA reads TGTGCCAGCAGTGCCAGAAACTACGAGCAGTACTTC. This sequence joins TRBV6-2 or TRBV6-3 and TRBJ2-7, with D uncertain. Trimming pared 5 bases from V and 3 bases from J, leaving 8 bases between. From germline, CDR1 is MNHEY and CDR2 SVGEGT. The CDR3 has 12 residues.

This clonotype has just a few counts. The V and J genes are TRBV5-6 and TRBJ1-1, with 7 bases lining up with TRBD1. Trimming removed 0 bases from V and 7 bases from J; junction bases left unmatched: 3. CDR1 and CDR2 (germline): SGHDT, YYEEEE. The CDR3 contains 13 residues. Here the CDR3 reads CASSLARTGEAFF. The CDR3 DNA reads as TGTGCCAGCAGCTTGGCCCGGACAGGTGAAGCTTTCTTT.

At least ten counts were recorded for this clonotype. CDR3 sequence: CASSQIGTGREQYF. In DNA, the CDR3 is TGCGCCAGCAGCCAGATCGGGACAGGGCGGGAGCAGTACTTC. The chain recombines TRBV4-1 with TRBJ2-7, with 9 positions matching TRBD1. Looked up from germline, CDR1 is MGHRA and CDR2 is YSYEKL. The CDR3 spans 14 residues. J gave up 7 bases and V 3 bases, and 7 bases lay outside the gene matches.

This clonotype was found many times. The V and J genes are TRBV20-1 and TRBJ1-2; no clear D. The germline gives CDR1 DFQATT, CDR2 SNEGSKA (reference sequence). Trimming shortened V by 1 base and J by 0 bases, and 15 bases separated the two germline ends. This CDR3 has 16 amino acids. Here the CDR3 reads CSARGLRETTNYGYTF. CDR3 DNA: TGCAGTGCTAGAGGGCTGAGGGAGACTACTAACTATGGCTACACCTTC.

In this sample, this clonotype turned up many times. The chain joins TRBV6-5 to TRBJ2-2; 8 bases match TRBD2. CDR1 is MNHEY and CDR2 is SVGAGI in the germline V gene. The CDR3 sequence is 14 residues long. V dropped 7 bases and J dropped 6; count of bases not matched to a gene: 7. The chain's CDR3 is CASKSGGLAGELFF. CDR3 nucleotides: TGTGCCAGCAAATCGGGGGGGCTCGCCGGGGAGCTGTTTTTT.

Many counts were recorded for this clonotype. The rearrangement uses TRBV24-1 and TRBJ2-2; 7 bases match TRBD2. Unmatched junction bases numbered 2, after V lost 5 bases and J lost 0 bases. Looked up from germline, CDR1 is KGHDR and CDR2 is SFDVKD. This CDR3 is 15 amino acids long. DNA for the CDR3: TGTGCCACCAGTGTTGGGGGGGCGAACACCGGGGAGCTGTTTTTT. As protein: CATSVGGANTGELFF.

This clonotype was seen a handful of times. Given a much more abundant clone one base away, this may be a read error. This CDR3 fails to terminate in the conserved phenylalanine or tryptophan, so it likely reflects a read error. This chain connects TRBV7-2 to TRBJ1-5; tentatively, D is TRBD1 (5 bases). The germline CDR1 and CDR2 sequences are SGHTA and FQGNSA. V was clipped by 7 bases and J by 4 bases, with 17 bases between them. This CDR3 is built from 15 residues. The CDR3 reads CASTPGGGTNQPQHL. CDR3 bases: TGTGCCAGCACGCCTGGGGGAGGGACTAATCAGCCCCAGCATTTG.